This T cell receptor beta chain comes out of a study of molecular identifiers for immune sequencing clone quantification (dated by TCRdb to the late 2010s). Describing the broader study: For a replicate experiment, RNA from around 20,000 or 100,000 naive CD8 T cells was divided into five aliquots, and four of the five aliquots were sequenced. This methods study benchmarked molecular-identifier clustering-based TCR repertoire sequencing (MIDCIRS) and TCR RNA copy counting, using CD8 T cells to do so. Study-level results and caveats: The sizes of highly expanded clones could end up underestimated when identical TCR molecules share a barcode. Modeling estimated approximately 3 recovered TCR RNA copies per cell, compared with about 10 by digital PCR, which implies roughly 30% capture efficiency. When barcode sub-clustering was omitted, TCR diversity was inflated by chimeric consensus sequences, with chimeras reaching as high as 47%. In CMV-specific effector cells, clones with more than 20 RNA copies accounted for over 97% of molecules, whereas in naive cells such clones accounted for under 1%. Even against a background of some 920,000 naive CD8 T cells, spiked-in Jurkat TCR RNA amounting to a single cell's worth was reported to be detectable. Naive libraries contained spiked-in Jurkat TCR RNA (more than 9 copies' worth), which is not part of the donor repertoire.

Libraries of naive CD8 T cells were built from anywhere between roughly 20,000 and 1,100,000 sorted cells, with 10%, 30% or 50% of the purified RNA used. Naive CD8 T cells, defined as CD8+CD4-CCR7+CD45RA+, were FACS-sorted into RLT Plus buffer on a BD FACSAria II. Detection sensitivity was tested by spiking Jurkat RNA equal to roughly ten TCR copies' worth into samples containing 20,000-1,000,000 naive CD8 T cells. Enrichment of CD8 T cells was performed with RosetteSep CD8+ T Cell Enrichment Cocktail and Ficoll-Paque, after which ACK red cell lysis was carried out. Libraries were built with PCR. Sequenced using an Illumina HiSeq 4000. Preparation of bulk TCR libraries followed a previously described approach, with the TCR primers listed in Table S5. Purification of total RNA was performed with the Qiagen AllPrep DNA/RNA kit. Before analysis, reads from multiple sequencing runs of one library were combined. The original pipeline was this. Only reads with exact TCR constant sequence were kept, trimmed to 150 nt, and grouped by their 12-nt molecular barcodes. Reads in each barcode group were sub-clustered using a 15% Levenshtein threshold, and a quality-weighted consensus sequence was built for each RNA molecule. Non-functional sequences were discarded, and so were lower-count sequences lying one edit away from another sequence. On the basis of fitting two negative binomial distributions, barcode sub-clusters with fewer than 20% of the maximum read count were discarded. In-frame beta chains were kept once TCRdb had trimmed the public reads at Q25 with fastp and called clones with MiXCR. Entries that share a CDR3 protein sequence are merged under the most common genes and DNA. V and J calls and clone size were set by TCRdb, not the authors. Counted in this sample were some 320,000 distinct CDR3 sequences; around 21% of them appeared once. The ten largest clones represent more than 0.8% of the sample.

This clonotype was detected many times. What this receptor recognizes is not known. Base qualities are not recorded, but no much larger clone differs from it by a single base. The CDR3 measures 16 amino acids from cysteine to phenylalanine. The only DNA kept is the CDR3, 48 bases in frame from the first base. After removal of 0 bases from V and 7 bases from J, the junction retains 4 bases not matched to a gene. The germline V gene yields LGHNA for CDR1 and YSLEER for CDR2. Recombination joined TRBV4-3 with TRBJ1-6, with TRBD1 matching 9 junction bases. This clonotype originated in a human donor in good health. Some libraries in this study had Jurkat cell RNA spiked in. Sequenced input: naive CD8+ T cells from blood, with Jurkat cell RNA spiked in. The cell subset or site label on this specimen signifies: FACS-sorted CD8+CD4-CCR7+CD45RA+ naive T cells. The CDR3 corresponds to CASSQDLGTGNSPLHF. The nucleotides read TGCGCCAGCAGCCAAGATCTAGGGACAGGGAATTCACCCCTCCACTTT.